These 17 T cell receptor beta chains share one sample of origin, sequenced in a study of OX40 agonist ivuxolimab in advanced cancers. TCRdb's table, derived via immunoSEQ multiplex PCR, lists solely in-frame clones and lacks some. The sample consists of more than 30,000 clones, 65% to 85% of them appearing once. Specimen: CD4+ or CD8+ T cells sorted from blood, collected in a trial of the OX40 agonist ivuxolimab. The receptor source for this set is an adult with an advanced solid tumor such as melanoma, head and neck, liver or kidney cancer.

The rearrangement links TRBV19 to TRBJ1-3; weak D call: TRBD1 (5 bases). The CDR3 consists of 14 residues. The germline V gene has CDR1 LNHDA and CDR2 SQIVND (reference sequence). The V end was cut by 5 bases, the J end by 3 bases, with 11 bases between. CDR3 region: CASSQGFSGNTIYF. As DNA, the CDR3 is TGTGCCAGTAGTCAGGGTTTCAGTGGAAACACCATATATTTT.

This clone occurred a few times. V is TRBV9 and J is TRBJ2-5, with TRBD1 matching 9 bases. The last part of the DNA fits TRBJ2-7 better; the J call may be wrong. CDR3 length: 15 residues. CDR1 is SGDLS, CDR2 YYNGEE, per germline. In DNA form, the CDR3 reads TGTGCCAGCAGCGTAGAGGGACAGGGTGGCTACGAGCAGTACTTC. Encoded protein: CASSVEGQGGYEQYF.

This rearrangement joins TRBV10-1 to TRBJ2-7; tentative D call: TRBD1 (6 bases). Germline CDR1 is WNHNN and CDR2 is SYGVQD (reference sequence). The CDR3 runs to 13 residues. V lost 10 bases and J lost 5, with 18 bases in between. CDR3: CATRGAGEDEQYF. The CDR3 region has the DNA TGCGCCACCAGAGGGGCAGGGGAAGACGAGCAGTACTTC.

This clone was counted once. The chain carries TRBV30 and TRBJ2-7; no clear D. V was pared by 0 bases and J by 5 bases, with 5 bases between. The CDR3 sequence is 11 residues long. Germline V gene sequence: CDR1 GTSNPN, CDR2 SVGIG (reference sequence). The DNA for the CDR3 is TGTGCCTGGAGTGTACATGACGAGCAGTACTTC. Translation gives CAWSVHDEQYF.

This chain links TRBV30 with TRBJ1-1; D is unclear. CDR1 is GTSNPN, CDR2 SVGIG, per germline (reference sequence). The V gene lost 2 bases and the J gene lost 3 bases, with 10 bases spanning the gap. The CDR3 length is 13 residues. The CDR3: CAWSQRADTEAFF. The CDR3 DNA follows: TGTGCCTGGAGTCAAAGGGCGGACACTGAAGCTTTCTTT.

The chain joins TRBV28 to TRBJ2-7; D may be TRBD2 (7 bases). Between the trimmed V and J ends, which lost 1 base and 4 bases, there was a span of 14 bases. CDR1 and CDR2 from the germline V gene are MDHEN and SYDVKM. The CDR3 has 15 amino acids. The CDR3 here is CASSLYAGARYEQYF. Here the CDR3 DNA reads TGTGCCAGCAGTTTATATGCGGGGGCTAGGTACGAGCAGTACTTC.

V is TRBV6-1 and J is TRBJ1-1; D is possibly TRBD1 (5 bases). The ends were cut back, 4 bases at V and 6 bases at J, with 15 bases in the middle. Germline CDR1 reads MNHNS; CDR2 reads SASEGT. The CDR3 consists of 14 residues. CDR3 DNA sequence: TGTGCCAGCAGTGGGGGGAATACGGTCGCTGAAGCTTTCTTT. This encodes CASSGGNTVAEAFF.

By share, this clone ranks as medium-sized. V is TRBV9 and J is TRBJ1-1, with D possibly being TRBD1 (6 bases). This CDR3 has 16 amino acids. CDR1 is SGDLS, CDR2 YYNGEE, per germline. V was trimmed by 0 bases and J by 0 bases, leaving 12 bases between them. CDR3 region: CASSVDPGAMNTEAFF. CDR3 coding DNA: TGTGCCAGCAGCGTAGACCCAGGGGCGATGAACACTGAAGCTTTCTTT.

V usage is TRBV6-5 and J usage is TRBJ2-1, with D possibly matching TRBD1 (5 bases). This CDR3 is 14 amino acids long. Germline CDR1 reads MNHEY; CDR2 reads SVGAGI. The V gene lost 0 bases and the J gene lost 11 bases, with 14 bases spanning the gap. CDR3 loop: CASSYSRQPIQQFF. Here the CDR3 DNA reads TGTGCCAGCAGTTACTCGAGACAGCCCATACAGCAGTTCTTC.

This clone appeared a few times. The gene calls are TRBV5-1 and TRBJ1-1, with a weak D call TRBD1 (6 bases). This CDR3 contains 16 residues. CDR1 and CDR2 (germline): SGHRS, YFSETQ. The germline V and J ends were trimmed by 0 bases and 5 bases, with 17 bases remaining between them. The CDR3 nucleotides are TGCGCCAGCAGCTTGGTTCCGTCACAGGGTCAAACTGAAGCTTTCTTT. Protein sequence: CASSLVPSQGQTEAFF.

J is TRBJ1-4 and V is TRBV18; 8 nucleotides align to TRBD1. Losses at the gene ends were 6 bases for V and 5 bases for J; bases not matched to a gene: 11. CDR3 size: 16 residues. In germline, CDR1 is KGHSH, CDR2 LQKENI. For the CDR3, the DNA is TGTGCCAGCTCGCAAGGCCAGGGGGCTAAAAATGAAAAACTGTTTTTT. Translation: CASSQGQGAKNEKLFF.

V and J are TRBV11-3 and TRBJ1-1; possibly TRBD1 for D (5 bases). The germline gives CDR1 SGHNT, CDR2 YENEEA. CDR3 length: 14 residues. Trimming left V 2 bases short and J 1 base short, with 8 bases between. The CDR3, as DNA: TGTGCCAGCAGCTTAAGGGGCAAGAACACTGAAGCTTTCTTT. Protein product: CASSLRGKNTEAFF. Combining the CDR3 with reference TRBV11-3 and TRBJ1-1 gives the whole variable domain EAGVVQSPRYKIIEKKQPVAFWCNPISGHNTLYWYLQNLGQGPELLIRYENEEAVDDSQLPKDRFSAERLKGVDSTLKIQPAELGDSAVYLCASSLRGKNTEAFFGQGTRLTVV.

CDR3 sequence reads: CASSPPEGIAYEQYF. CDR3 DNA: TGTGCCAGCTCACCACCGGAAGGGATAGCCTACGAGCAGTACTTC. The chain uses TRBV18 and TRBJ2-7, with D uncertain. The V gene's germline CDR1 is KGHSH and CDR2 LQKENI. The germline V and J ends were trimmed by 0 bases and 2 bases, with 11 bases remaining between them. The CDR3 covers 15 residues.

The chain has TRBV27 and TRBJ2-1; D perhaps matches TRBD2 (5 bases). Trimming stripped 3 bases from V and 6 bases from J, with 9 bases between. Germline CDR1 and CDR2: MNHEY and SMNVEV (reference sequence). This CDR3 region has 13 residues. The chain's CDR3 is CASSFPGLNEQFF. The CDR3 nucleotides read TGTGCCAGCAGTTTCCCTGGACTCAATGAGCAGTTCTTC.

The chain carries TRBV4-1 and TRBJ1-1; a weak D match, TRBD1 (5 bases). Germline lookup yields CDR1 MGHRA and CDR2 YSYEKL. The CDR3 covers 14 residues. V lost 0 bases and J lost 4, with 9 bases in between. The CDR3 DNA is TGCGCCAGCAGCCAAGAAGGCCAGGGCACTGAAGCTTTCTTT. Translated: CASSQEGQGTEAFF.

The chain recombines TRBV5-4 with TRBJ1-1; 8 bases align to TRBD1. This CDR3 has 15 residues. With V trimmed by 0 bases and J by 4 bases, 5 bases remained unmatched. CDR1 SGHNT and CDR2 YYREEE come from the germline V gene (reference sequence). CDR3 amino acids: CASSLASGQGTEAFF. Here the CDR3 DNA reads TGTGCCAGCAGCTTGGCCTCAGGACAGGGCACTGAAGCTTTCTTT. The full variable domain, completed using reference TRBV5-4 and TRBJ1-1, is ETGVTQSPTHLIKTRGQQVTLRCSSQSGHNTVSWYQQALGQGPQFIFQYYREEENGRGNFPPRFSGLQFPNYSSELNVNALELDDSALYLCASSLASGQGTEAFFGQGTRLTVV.

Comment on this clone: The junction does not match germline at one end; this may be a read error. The gene calls are TRBV11-2 and TRBJ2-7; D is uncertain. The germline V gene encodes CDR1 SGHAT and CDR2 FQNNGV. CDR3 length equals 13 residues. CDR3 in amino acids: CASSPFPLSRVSF. CDR3 nucleotides: TGTGCCAGCAGCCCCTTTCCCTTGAGCCGAGTCTCTTTC. Complete variable domain (other parts from reference TRBV11-2 and TRBJ2-7): EAGVAQSPRYKIIEKRQSVAFWCNPISGHATLYWYQQILGQGPKLLIQFQNNGVVDDSQLPKDRFSAERLKGVDSTLKIQPAKLEDSAVYLCASSPFPLSRVSFGPGTRLTVT.